Here is one TCR beta chain with its context. Its antigen is undetermined. The sample's time point: week 35, safety follow-up. All doses held 300 ug of mutant IDH1 20-mer peptide, with topical imiquimod. The vaccination schedule gave patients eight doses in weeks 1, 3, 5, 7, 11, 15, 19 and 23. This sample was included in a study of a mutant IDH1 vaccine in newly diagnosed glioma. Overall study: Treated patients, averaging around 40 years, were 62.5% male and around 40% female.

Using immunoSEQ multiplex PCR, the repertoire was profiled, and TCRdb retains in-frame clones only, with some absent. Among some 30,000 clones, roughly 80% were seen once, and the ten largest hold about 10%. From germline, CDR1 is SGHDN and CDR2 FVKESK. After removal of 4 bases from V and 6 bases from J, the junction contained 12 bases not matched to a gene. This CDR3 spans 18 amino acids. This TCR was sampled from a woman aged 30 to 39 with glioma. Some clones in this sample may be carry-over from other donors' samples. The sequencing used PBMCs, collected from a glioma patient whose treatment included an IDH1 peptide vaccine. This chain links TRBV14 with TRBJ2-3, with 14 positions matching TRBD2. The CDR3 is CASSLLRLAGGGGDTQYF. The DNA of the CDR3 is TGTGCCAGCAGCCTATTAAGACTAGCGGGAGGGGGAGGGGATACGCAGTATTTT.